The entry below describes one TCR beta chain. Source study methods: Nucleated cell number was recorded as an estimate derived from reference gene primer amplification. Clones were sequenced by immunoSEQ multiplex PCR, and TCRdb holds only the in-frame ones, with some missing. From that table come the V and J calls and clone size; the DNA was used to work out D and trimming. The sample yields around 95,000 clones, roughly 80% seen once. The CDR3 is made up of 14 amino acids. V lost 6 bases and J 1 base, leaving 12 bases between the germline ends. These data are taken from a study of blood T cell repertoires in COVID-19. Across the whole study: There were acute and convalescent COVID-19 samples, and they came from the United States, Italy and Spain.

The V call is TRBV23-1, the J call TRBJ1-1; D may be TRBD1 (5 bases). TRBV23-1 is labeled an ORF, and its function is uncertain. Sequenced material: peripheral blood. The receptor was isolated from a woman in her 70s with acute or convalescent COVID-19. Here the CDR3 DNA reads TGCGCCAGCAGCGGAGGGACGGCGAACACTGAAGCTTTCTTT. Translating it yields CASSGGTANTEAFF.